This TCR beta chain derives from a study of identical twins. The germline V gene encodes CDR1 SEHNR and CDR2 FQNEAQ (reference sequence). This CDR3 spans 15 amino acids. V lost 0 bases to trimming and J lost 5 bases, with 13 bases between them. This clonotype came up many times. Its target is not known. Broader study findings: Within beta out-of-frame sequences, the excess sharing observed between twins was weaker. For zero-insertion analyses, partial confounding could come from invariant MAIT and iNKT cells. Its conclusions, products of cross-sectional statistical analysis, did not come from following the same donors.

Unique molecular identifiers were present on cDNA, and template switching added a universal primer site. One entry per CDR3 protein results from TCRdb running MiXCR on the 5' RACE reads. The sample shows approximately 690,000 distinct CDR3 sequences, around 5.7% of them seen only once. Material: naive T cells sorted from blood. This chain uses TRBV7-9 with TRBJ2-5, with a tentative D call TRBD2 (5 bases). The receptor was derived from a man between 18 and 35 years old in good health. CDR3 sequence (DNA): TGTGCCAGCAGCTTAGCTGAGGTGGAGCGGGAGACCCAGTACTTC. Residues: CASSLAEVERETQYF.